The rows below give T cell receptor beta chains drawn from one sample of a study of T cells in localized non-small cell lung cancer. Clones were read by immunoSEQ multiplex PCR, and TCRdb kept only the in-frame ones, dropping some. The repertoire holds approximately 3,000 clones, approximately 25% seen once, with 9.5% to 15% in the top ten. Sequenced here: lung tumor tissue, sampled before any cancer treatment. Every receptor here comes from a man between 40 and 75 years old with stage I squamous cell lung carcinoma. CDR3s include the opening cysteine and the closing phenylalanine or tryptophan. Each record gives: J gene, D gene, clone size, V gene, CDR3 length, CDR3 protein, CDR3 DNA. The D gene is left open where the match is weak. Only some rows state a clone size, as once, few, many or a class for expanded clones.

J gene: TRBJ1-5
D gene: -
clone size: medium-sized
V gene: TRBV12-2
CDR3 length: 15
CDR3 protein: CAIPDRALHNQPQHF
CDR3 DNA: TGTGCCATCCCGGACAGGGCGCTCCACAATCAGCCCCAGCATTTT

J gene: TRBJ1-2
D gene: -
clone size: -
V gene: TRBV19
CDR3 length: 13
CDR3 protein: CASSIDLSHGYTF
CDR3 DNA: TGTGCCAGTAGTATAGATCTCAGCCATGGCTACACCTTC

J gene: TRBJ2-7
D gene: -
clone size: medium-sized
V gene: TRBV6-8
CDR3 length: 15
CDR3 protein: CASSYLGGDSYEQYF
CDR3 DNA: TGTGCCAGCAGTTACTTGGGGGGCGACTCCTACGAGCAGTACTTC

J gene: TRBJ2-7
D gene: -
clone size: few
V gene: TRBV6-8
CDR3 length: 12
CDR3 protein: CASSSSSLEQYF
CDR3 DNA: TGTGCCAGCAGTTCCTCGTCGTTGGAGCAGTACTTC

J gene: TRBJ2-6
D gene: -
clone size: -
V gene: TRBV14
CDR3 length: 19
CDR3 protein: CASSQYPGRPPPGANVLTF
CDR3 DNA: TGTGCCAGCAGCCAGTATCCGGGACGGCCTCCACCTGGGGCCAACGTCCTGACTTTC

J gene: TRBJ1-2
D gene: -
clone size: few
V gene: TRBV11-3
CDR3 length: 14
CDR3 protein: CASSLDGRGMGYTF
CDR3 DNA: TGTGCCAGCAGCTTGGACGGCAGGGGCATGGGCTACACCTTC

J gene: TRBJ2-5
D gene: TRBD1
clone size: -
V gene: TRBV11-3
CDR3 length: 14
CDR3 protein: CASSHRGILETQYF
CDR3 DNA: TGTGCCAGCAGCCACAGGGGGATTTTGGAGACCCAGTACTTC

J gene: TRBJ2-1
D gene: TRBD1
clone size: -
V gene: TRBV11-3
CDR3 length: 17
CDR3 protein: CASSQQRRDSLYNEQFF
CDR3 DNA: TGTGCCAGCAGCCAACAACGCCGGGACAGTCTCTACAATGAGCAGTTCTTC

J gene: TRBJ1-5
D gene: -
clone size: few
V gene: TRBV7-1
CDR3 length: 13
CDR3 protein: CASSLTAFGPQHF
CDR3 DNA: TGTGCCAGCAGTCTGACAGCCTTCGGGCCCCAGCATTTT

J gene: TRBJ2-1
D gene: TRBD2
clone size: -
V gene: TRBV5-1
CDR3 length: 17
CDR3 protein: CASSTLAGGLGMNEQFF
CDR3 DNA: TGCGCCAGCAGTACCCTAGCGGGGGGGCTGGGGATGAATGAGCAGTTCTTC